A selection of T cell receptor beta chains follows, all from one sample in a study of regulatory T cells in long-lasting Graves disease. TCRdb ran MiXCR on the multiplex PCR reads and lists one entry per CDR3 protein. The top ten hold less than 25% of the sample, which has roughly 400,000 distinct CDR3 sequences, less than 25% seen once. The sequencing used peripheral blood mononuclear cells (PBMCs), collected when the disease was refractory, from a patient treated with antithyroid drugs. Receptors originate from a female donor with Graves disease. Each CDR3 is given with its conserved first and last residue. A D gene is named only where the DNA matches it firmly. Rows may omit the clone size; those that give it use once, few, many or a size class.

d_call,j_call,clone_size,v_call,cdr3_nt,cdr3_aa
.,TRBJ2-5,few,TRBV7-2,TGTGCCAGCAGCTTTTTCGCATCAACAAAGGGGGGGCTCCAAGAGACCCAGTACTTC,CASSFFASTKGGLQETQYF
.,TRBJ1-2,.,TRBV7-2,TGTGCCAGCAGCTCCGCGACAAGGGGGTATGGCTACACCTTC,CASSSATRGYGYTF
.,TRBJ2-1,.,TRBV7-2,TGTGCCAGCAGCTTAGTCCGCGGGGCAATCTCCTACAATGAGCAGTTCTTC,CASSLVRGAISYNEQFF
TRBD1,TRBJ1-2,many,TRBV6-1,TGTGCCAGCAGTGTACAGGGGGGTACCTATGGCTACACCTTC,CASSVQGGTYGYTF
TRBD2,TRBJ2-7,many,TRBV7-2,TGTGCCAGCAGCCGTCGGGGGCTAGCGGGATCCTACGAGCAGTACTTC,CASSRRGLAGSYEQYF
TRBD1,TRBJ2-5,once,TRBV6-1,TGTGCCAGCAGTCAAGGACAGGGTTGGAAGGAGACCCAGTACTTC,CASSQGQGWKETQYF
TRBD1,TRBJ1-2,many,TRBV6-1,TGTGCCAGCAGTGTCGCCCAATTAGGGACAGGTCGTTCTTTTCCCTATGGCTACACCTTC,CASSVAQLGTGRSFPYGYTF
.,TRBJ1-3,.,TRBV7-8,TGTGCCAGCAGCTTCCCCGCAAGGGTGACAGGAATCAACTTCTCTGGAAACACCATATATTTT,CASSFPARVTGINFSGNTIYF
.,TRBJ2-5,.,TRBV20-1,TGCAGTGCTAGAAGCAGGGACATCGAAGAGACCCAGTACTTC,CSARSRDIEETQYF
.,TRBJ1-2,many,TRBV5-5,TGTGCCAGCAGCTTGGAGGTGGGACACTATGGCTACACCTTC,CASSLEVGHYGYTF
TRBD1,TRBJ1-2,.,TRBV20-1,TGCAGTGCTGGACATCTGCTGACAGGGAGCTATGGCTACACCTTC,CSAGHLLTGSYGYTF
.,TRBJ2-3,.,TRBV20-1,TGCAGTGCTAGAGATCTGGGGGAATTGGGACCAGATACGCAGTATTTT,CSARDLGELGPDTQYF
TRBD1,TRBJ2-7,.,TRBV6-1,TGTGCCAGCAGTGCTGACAGGGGGCCTACCTACGAGCAGTACTTC,CASSADRGPTYEQYF
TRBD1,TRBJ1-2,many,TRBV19,TGTGCCTCCAGTCCCCCCCGGACAGGGGGCATGACCTATGGCTACACCTTC,CASSPPRTGGMTYGYTF
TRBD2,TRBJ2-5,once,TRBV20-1,TGCAGTGCTGCTCGACTAGCGGGGGGGGAGACCCAGTACTTC,CSAARLAGGETQYF
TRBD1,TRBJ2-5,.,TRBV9,TGTGCCAGCAGCCCCTTGGGACAGCGGACGGAGACCCAGTACTTC,CASSPLGQRTETQYF
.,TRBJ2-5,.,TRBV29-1,TGCAGCGCTGTAGAAGAGACCCAGTACTTC,CSAVEETQYF
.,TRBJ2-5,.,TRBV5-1,TGCGCCAGCAGCTTGGAGGGCGATATAGAGACCCAGTACTTC,CASSLEGDIETQYF
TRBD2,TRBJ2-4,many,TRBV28,TGTGCCAGCAGCTCTAGCGGGAGCGCTCCACGGTACATTCAGTACTTC,CASSSSGSAPRYIQYF
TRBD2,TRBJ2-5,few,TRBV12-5,TGTGCTAGTGGTTTGGGGATAGCGGGAGGATTACAAGAGACCCAGTACTTC,CASGLGIAGGLQETQYF
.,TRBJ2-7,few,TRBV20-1,TGCAGTGCTAGAGTTGTCCGCTCCTACGAGCAGTACTTC,CSARVVRSYEQYF
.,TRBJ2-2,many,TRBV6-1,TGTGCCACAGAAACGACAGTAGGGACCGGGGAGCTGTTTTTT,CATETTVGTGELFF
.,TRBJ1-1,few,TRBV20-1,TGCAGTGCTAACGTCGGAGTCCCGTCGCCTCTGAACACTGAAGCTTTCTTT,CSANVGVPSPLNTEAFF
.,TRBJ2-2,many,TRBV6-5,TGTGCCAGCAGTTACAACCCGAATACAGAGCTGTTTTTT,CASSYNPNTELFF
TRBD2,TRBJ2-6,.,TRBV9,TGTGCCAGCAGCCTCCCTTTCGTAGCGGGAATAGCTGGGGCCAACGTCCTGACTTTC,CASSLPFVAGIAGANVLTF
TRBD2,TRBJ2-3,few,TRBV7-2,TGTGCCAGCAGCCCCCGGACTAGCGGGAGGGGACATACGCAGTATTTT,CASSPRTSGRGHTQYF
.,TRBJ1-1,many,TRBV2,TGTGCCAGCAGTGAATTGGCAGGGTACACTGAAGCTTTCTTT,CASSELAGYTEAFF
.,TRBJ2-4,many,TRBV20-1,TGCAGTGCTAGTGGCCCCCTGTTGGGCATTCAGTACTTC,CSASGPLLGIQYF
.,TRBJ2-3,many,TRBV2,TGTGCCGGGGACGACCAAAGTACGCAGTATTTT,CAGDDQSTQYF
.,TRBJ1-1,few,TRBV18,TGTGCCAGCTCACAACTTCCCATGAACACTGAAGCTTTCTTT,CASSQLPMNTEAFF
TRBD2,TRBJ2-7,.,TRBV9,TGTGCCAGCAGCGTAGGAGCGGGGTACGAGCAGTACTTC,CASSVGAGYEQYF
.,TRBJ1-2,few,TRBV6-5,TGTGCCAGCAGTTACTACCAGGGTGAAGGCTACACCTTC,CASSYYQGEGYTF
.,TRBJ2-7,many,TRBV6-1,TGTGCCAGCAGAACGAGCGGGCTAAACTACGAGCAGTACTTC,CASRTSGLNYEQYF
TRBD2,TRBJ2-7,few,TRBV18,TGTGCCAGCTCACCACGAGCGGGGGCCCACGAGCAGTACTTC,CASSPRAGAHEQYF
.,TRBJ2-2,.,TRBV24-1,TGTGCCACCAGTCTTGGAAACACCGGGGAGCTGTTTTTT,CATSLGNTGELFF
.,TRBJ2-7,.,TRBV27,TGTGCCAGCAGTTTATTAGGGGGGTCTACCTACGAGCAGTACTTC,CASSLLGGSTYEQYF
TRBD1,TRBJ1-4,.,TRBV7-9,TGTGCCAGCAGCCTAGGGACAGGCTTTAATGAAAAACTGTTTTTT,CASSLGTGFNEKLFF
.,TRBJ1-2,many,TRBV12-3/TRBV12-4,TGTGCCAGCAGTTTCCCGTATGAAGCAAACTATGGCTACACCTTC,CASSFPYEANYGYTF
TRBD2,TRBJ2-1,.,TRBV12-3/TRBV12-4,TGTGCCAGCAGTTTTGGCCGACTAGCGGGAGTTACGACCTACAATGAGCAGTTCTTC,CASSFGRLAGVTTYNEQFF
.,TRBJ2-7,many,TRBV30,TGTGCCTGGAGTGTGGCCCCGACTTCGGACTACGAGCAGTACTTC,CAWSVAPTSDYEQYF
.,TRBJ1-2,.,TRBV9,TGTGCCAGCAGCCCGCAGGGGCGCGGTGATAACTATGGCTACACCTTC,CASSPQGRGDNYGYTF
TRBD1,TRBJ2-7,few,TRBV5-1,TGCGCCAGCAGCGGGGACAGGCACGGTGAGCAGTACTTC,CASSGDRHGEQYF
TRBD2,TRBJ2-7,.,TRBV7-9,TGTGCCAGCAGCCCAGCGGGGCGGGGAGGTTATTCCGAGCAGTACTTC,CASSPAGRGGYSEQYF
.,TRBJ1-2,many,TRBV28,TGTGCCAGCAGTGATCAAGTCACGTATGGCTACACCTTC,CASSDQVTYGYTF
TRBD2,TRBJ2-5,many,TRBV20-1,TGCAGTGCTACCCCTGCTAGCGGGAGAGGCGAGACCCAGTACTTC,CSATPASGRGETQYF
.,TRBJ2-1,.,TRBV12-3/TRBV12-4,TGTGCCAGCAGTTTACTTTCCGTAGAGACTAGTTGGTACAATGAGCAGTTCTTC,CASSLLSVETSWYNEQFF
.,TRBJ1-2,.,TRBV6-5,TGTGCCAGCAGTTACTCGTTGATGAGGGGCTACACCTTC,CASSYSLMRGYTF
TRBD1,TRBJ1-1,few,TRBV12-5,TGTGCTAGTGGTTTGGTACAGGGGTGGGCCACTGAAGCTTTCTTT,CASGLVQGWATEAFF
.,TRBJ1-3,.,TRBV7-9,TGTGCCAGCAGCCCAGCTTTGGGATCTGGAAACACCATATATTTT,CASSPALGSGNTIYF
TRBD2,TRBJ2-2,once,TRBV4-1,TGCGCCAGCAGCCAAGAAGCAGCGGGAGGGCCGGGCGGGGAGCTGTTTTTT,CASSQEAAGGPGGELFF
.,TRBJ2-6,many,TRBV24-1,TGTGCCACCAGTGATTCACAGGGCTCTGGGGCCAACGTCCTGACTTTC,CATSDSQGSGANVLTF
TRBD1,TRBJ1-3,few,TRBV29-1,TGCAGCGTTGCCCACGACAGGGCTGGAAACACCATATATTTT,CSVAHDRAGNTIYF
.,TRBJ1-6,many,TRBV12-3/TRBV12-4,TGTGCCAGCAGTTTAGGTGGCACCCGTCGTTCACCCCTCCACTTT,CASSLGGTRRSPLHF
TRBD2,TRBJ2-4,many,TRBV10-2,TGCGCCAGCAGTGGCCCTTGGGAGGGTTCCAAAAACATTCAGTACTTC,CASSGPWEGSKNIQYF